Presented here are 11 T cell receptor beta chains from one specimen sequenced in a study of blood T cells in healthy people across ages (dated by TCRdb to 2013 to 2016). Library preparation employed 5' RACE. Sequencing was performed on an Illumina HiSeq 2500. A second roughly 6 to 12 cycle PCR used a sample-barcoded 5' primer and a J-beta primer mix. Using fastp trimming at Q25 and MiXCR clonotype assembly, TCRdb reanalyzed the public sequencing data and kept in-frame beta chains. CDR3 protein duplicates are merged, each entry listing the most common genes and DNA. In all, the sample holds roughly 1.7 million distinct CDR3 sequences, and about 35% of those were seen once. Jointly, the top ten make up around 10% of the sample. Sequencing input: blood. These TCRs come from a woman aged 25 to 45 in good health.

The genes are TRBV2 and TRBJ1-5, with 7 nucleotides matching TRBD1. The ends lost 5 bases at V and 7 bases at J; junction bases unmatched: 8. CDR3 length: 14 amino acids. Germline loops: CDR1 SNHLY, CDR2 FYNNEI. The CDR3 sequence is CASSYGQEQQPQHF. The CDR3 DNA reads TGTGCCAGCAGTTACGGACAGGAACAGCAGCCCCAGCATTTT.

This clonotype was detected a few times. This rearrangement joins TRBV4-2 to TRBJ2-7; 7 bases are shared with TRBD2. The CDR3 spans 16 residues. Trimming took 3 bases from V and 2 from J; bases not matched to a gene: 10. From germline, CDR1 is LGHNA and CDR2 YNFKEQ. CDR3 nucleotides: TGTGCCAGCAGCCAGCACGGGCCGGGAGGCGCCTACGAGCAGTACTTC. It specifies CASSQHGPGGAYEQYF.

Remarks on this clonotype: A junction end diverges from the germline sequence, so it may reflect a read error. The chain has TRBV20-1 and TRBJ2-1, with D perhaps TRBD1 (6 bases). The CDR3 has 15 residues. Germline V CDR1 and CDR2: DFQATT, SNEGSKA (reference sequence). The CDR3 DNA reads as TGCAGTGCTAGAGTGAGGGGGAAACCCTACAATAAGCAGTTCTTC. Its translation is CSARVRGKPYNKQFF.

Regarding this clonotype: One end of the junction is discordant with germline, which a read error may explain. The chain links TRBV4-2 to TRBJ1-2; no clear D gene. The CDR3 is 14 amino acids. Germline CDR1 reads LGHNA; CDR2 reads YNFKEQ. The CDR3 DNA reads TGCGCCAGCAGCCAAGATCTAGGCAGCTATGGCTACACCTTC. It is translated as CASSQDLGSYGYTF.

This clonotype was seen once. As DNA, the CDR3 is TGTGCCAGCAGCTCGGGGTATTTGGGTAATTCACCCCTCCACTTT. Protein: CASSSGYLGNSPLHF. V gene TRBV27 combines with J gene TRBJ1-6; D uncertain. The CDR3 length is 15 residues. Germline assignment: CDR1 MNHEY and CDR2 SMNVEV (reference sequence). Trimming took 6 bases from V and 6 from J, leaving 15 bases between them.

This clonotype was observed at least ten times. The chain is built from TRBV12-3 or TRBV12-4 and TRBJ2-5, with a weak D call TRBD1 (6 bases). V lost 7 bases and J lost 0, with 9 bases in between. The CDR3 runs to 13 residues. The CDR3 nucleotides read TGTGCCAGCACCACAGGGTACCAAGAGACCCAGTACTTC. Translated, it gives CASTTGYQETQYF.

The chain is built from TRBV28 and TRBJ1-5, with D maybe TRBD1 (5 bases). Per germline, CDR1 MDHEN and CDR2 SYDVKM. Trimming took off 6 bases at V and 1 base at J, with 16 bases between the two ends. The length of the CDR3 is 16 residues. The CDR3, as DNA: TGTGCCAGCAGCGTATCGGGACCGGCCAGCAATCAGCCCCAGCATTTT. Protein: CASSVSGPASNQPQHF.

V usage is TRBV12-3 or TRBV12-4 and J usage is TRBJ2-3, with D possibly being TRBD2 (6 bases). The CDR3 runs 15 residues. V lost 3 bases to trimming and J lost 1 base, with 11 bases between them. In nucleotides, the CDR3 is TGTGCCAGCAGTTTCGGGCGGGGCCGCACAGATACGCAGTATTTT. It codes for CASSFGRGRTDTQYF.

To note about this clonotype: A junction boundary mismatches the germline segment, possibly from a read error. This chain links TRBV5-1 with TRBJ2-7; perhaps D is TRBD1 or TRBD2 (6 bases each). CDR3 length equals 13 residues. Germline CDR1 SGHRS, CDR2 YFSETQ. This CDR3 reads CASNLDGGHEQYF. The CDR3 DNA reads TGCGCCAGCAACTTGGACGGGGGCCACGAGCAGTACTTC.

This clonotype appeared many times. The V call is TRBV29-1, the J call TRBJ1-2; 7 bases are a match to TRBD1. The germline gives CDR1 SQVTM, CDR2 ANQGSEA. This CDR3 is built from 11 residues. V lost 4 bases and J lost 5; bases outside the gene matches: 1. The CDR3: CSVAGGYGYTF. CDR3 nucleotide sequence: TGCAGCGTTGCAGGGGGTTATGGCTACACCTTC.

A word on this clonotype: At one of its ends the junction is not consistent with the germline gene, which may arise from a read error. This sequence joins TRBV20-1 and TRBJ2-7; D unclear. This CDR3 contains 13 residues. Germline CDR1 and CDR2: DFQATT and SNEGSKA (reference sequence). CDR3 nucleotides: TGCGGTGCTAGGTTTGGGTTCTCCTACGAGCAGTACTTC. It codes for CGARFGFSYEQYF.